This T cell receptor beta chain was sequenced in a study of tumor-infiltrating lymphocytes in primary liver carcinoma. The researchers produced TCR beta cDNA from approximately 540 ng total RNA with a constant-region primer. For TCR beta, libraries were produced by three nested multiplex PCR rounds using slightly modified ARM-PCR. Both of the initial two PCR rounds ran for approximately 11 cycles and employed TRBV1-TRBV30 forward primers alongside a C-beta reverse primer. MiXCR, run by TCRdb on the multiplex PCR reads, gives a single entry per CDR3 protein. The sample holds fewer than 85,000 distinct CDR3 sequences, roughly 69% seen once. DNA and RNA were both co-extracted from approximately 20-30 mg of bulk tissue that had not been sorted. The CDR3 is 15 residues long. Germline assignment: CDR1 SGHAT and CDR2 FQNNGV. General study results and limits: Paired tumor-adjacent and tumor-blood samples overlapped less than tumor region pairs did.

Concerning this clonotype itself: The antigen remains unidentified. The junction and the germline gene differ at one end; a read error may be behind it.

This TCR came from a man aged 40-50 years with primary liver carcinoma and hepatitis B virus infection. V is TRBV11-2 and J is TRBJ2-7, with D perhaps given as TRBD1 or TRBD2 (6 bases each). Sequenced material: tumor-adjacent normal liver tissue. The CDR3 nucleotides are TGTGCCAGAAGCTCAGGTAGGGGGGTTAAATACGAACAGTACTTC. Its protein is CARSSGRGVKYEQYF.